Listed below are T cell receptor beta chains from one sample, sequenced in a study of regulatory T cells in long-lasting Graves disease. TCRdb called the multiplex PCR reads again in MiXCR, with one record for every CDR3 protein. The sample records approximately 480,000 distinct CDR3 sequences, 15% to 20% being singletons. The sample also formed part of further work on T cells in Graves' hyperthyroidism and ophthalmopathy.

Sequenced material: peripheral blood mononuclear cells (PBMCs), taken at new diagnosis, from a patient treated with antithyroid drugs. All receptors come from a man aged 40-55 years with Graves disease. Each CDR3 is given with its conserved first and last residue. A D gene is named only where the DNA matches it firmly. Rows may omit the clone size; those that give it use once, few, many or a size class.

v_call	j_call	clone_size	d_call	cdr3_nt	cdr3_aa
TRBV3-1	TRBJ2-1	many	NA	TGTGCCAGCAGCCAAGAGATTCTAGACAATGAGCAGTTCTTC	CASSQEILDNEQFF
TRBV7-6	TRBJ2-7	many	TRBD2	TGTGCCAGCAGCCGTCTAGCGGGAGAAGGGCTTGAGCAGTACTTC	CASSRLAGEGLEQYF
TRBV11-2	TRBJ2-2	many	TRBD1	TGTGCCAGCAGCCGCACAGGGGTCGCCGGGGAGCTGTTTTTT	CASSRTGVAGELFF
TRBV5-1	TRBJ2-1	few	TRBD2	TGCGCCAGCAGCTTGGGACTAGCGGGAGGGCGCACCTACAATGAGCAGTTCTTC	CASSLGLAGGRTYNEQFF
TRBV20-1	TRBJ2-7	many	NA	TGCAGTGCTAGAAAGCCTAAACCTGGATACGAGCAGTACTTC	CSARKPKPGYEQYF
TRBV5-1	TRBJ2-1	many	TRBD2	TGCGCCAGCAGCGAGACAGGGCCGGGACTAGCGAATGAGCAGTTCTTC	CASSETGPGLANEQFF
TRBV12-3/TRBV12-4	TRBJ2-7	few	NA	TGTGCCAGCAGTTTAGTGGGATTAGGCGAGCAGTACTTC	CASSLVGLGEQYF
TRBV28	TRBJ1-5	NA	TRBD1	TGTGCCAGCAGTTACTCTGGGACAGGGTATCAGCCCCAGCATTTT	CASSYSGTGYQPQHF
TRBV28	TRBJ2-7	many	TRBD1	TGTGCCAGCATCTCCGGGACAGGGCTCTCCTACGAGCAGTACTTC	CASISGTGLSYEQYF
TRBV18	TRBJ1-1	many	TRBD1	TGTGCCAGCTCACCGTGGGACAGGGAGGAGACTGAAGCTTTCTTT	CASSPWDREETEAFF
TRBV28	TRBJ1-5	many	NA	TGTGCCAGCACCACGGGGGGGAACCAGCCCCAGCATTTT	CASTTGGNQPQHF
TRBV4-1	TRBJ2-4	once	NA	TGCGCCAGCAGCCAAGATTGGGGCGGTTTGTCCTTC	CASSQDWGGLSF
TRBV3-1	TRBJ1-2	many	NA	TGTGCCAGCAGCCAAGGCCGAGGAAGTGGCTACACCTTC	CASSQGRGSGYTF
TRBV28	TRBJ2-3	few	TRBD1	TGTGCCAGCAGTCCGGGGACAGGGAAGACAGATACGCAGTATTTT	CASSPGTGKTDTQYF
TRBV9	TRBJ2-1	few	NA	TGTGCCAGCAGCGCGGGGGCGGGAGTTCCCAATGAGCAGTTCTTC	CASSAGAGVPNEQFF
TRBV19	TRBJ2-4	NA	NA	TGTGCCAGTAGTATTCGGACCGGTCTAGCCAAAAACATTCAGTACTTC	CASSIRTGLAKNIQYF
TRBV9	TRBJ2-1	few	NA	TGTGCCAGCAGCGTAGTAGGAGGCGGGATCAATGAGCAGTTCTTC	CASSVVGGGINEQFF
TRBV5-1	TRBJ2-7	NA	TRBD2	TGCGCCAGCAGCATTCGACTAGCGGGGGGGTACGAGCAGTACTTC	CASSIRLAGGYEQYF
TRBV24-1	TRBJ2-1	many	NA	TGTGCCACCAGTGATGCAGACAGGCCGCTCCCCTACAATGAGCAGTTCTTC	CATSDADRPLPYNEQFF
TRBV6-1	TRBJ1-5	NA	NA	TGTGCCAGCAGCCCAGGTGGTTGGAGTCAGCCCCAGCATTTT	CASSPGGWSQPQHF
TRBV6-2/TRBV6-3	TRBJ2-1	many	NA	TGTGCCAGCAGTCCCAACCTCAAGAATGAGCAGTTCTTC	CASSPNLKNEQFF
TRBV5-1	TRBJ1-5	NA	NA	TGTGCCAGCAGCCCCCAGATTGGATCGAGTCAGCCCCAGCATTTT	CASSPQIGSSQPQHF
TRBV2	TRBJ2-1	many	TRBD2	TGTGCCAGCAGTGAAGGACTAGCGGGATTGGGTGAGCAGTTCTTC	CASSEGLAGLGEQFF
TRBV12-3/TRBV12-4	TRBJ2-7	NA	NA	TGTGCCAGCAGTTTAGACAGGCTCTCCTACGAGCAGTACTTC	CASSLDRLSYEQYF
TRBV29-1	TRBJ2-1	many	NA	TGCAGCGTTGAACCCTCGGTCCACAATGAGCAGTTCTTC	CSVEPSVHNEQFF
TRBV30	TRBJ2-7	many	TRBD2	TGTGCCTGGAGACTAGCGGGAGGGTCAGGCTACGAGCAGTACTTC	CAWRLAGGSGYEQYF
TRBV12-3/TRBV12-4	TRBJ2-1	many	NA	TGTGCCAGCAGTCCGACCTCTAGCAGACAATACAATGAGCAGTTCTTC	CASSPTSSRQYNEQFF
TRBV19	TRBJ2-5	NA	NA	TGTGCCAGTAGTTTAGGACGCGGGCCCGGGGAGACCCAGTACTTC	CASSLGRGPGETQYF
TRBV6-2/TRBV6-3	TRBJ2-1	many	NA	TGTGCCAGCAGTTACTTTTCCTACAATGAGCAGTTCTTC	CASSYFSYNEQFF
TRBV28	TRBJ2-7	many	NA	TGTGCCAGCAGCGCGACTCTAGGCGAGCAGTACTTC	CASSATLGEQYF
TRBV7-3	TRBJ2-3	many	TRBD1	TGTGCCAGCAGCCGCACAGGGGGCGCAGATACGCAGTATTTT	CASSRTGGADTQYF
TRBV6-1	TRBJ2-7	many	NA	TGTGCCAGCACGGACATCTACGAGCAGTACTTC	CASTDIYEQYF
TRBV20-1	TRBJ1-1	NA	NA	TGCAGTGCTGGAGATAAGGAAGATGTTCGACCTGAAGCTTTCTTT	CSAGDKEDVRPEAFF
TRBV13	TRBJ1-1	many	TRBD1	TGTGCCAGCAGGAAGACAGGGGGCCCGGGGAACACTGAAGCTTTCTTT	CASRKTGGPGNTEAFF
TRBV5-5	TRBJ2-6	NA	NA	TGTGCCAGCAGCTTGTACTCCTCTGGGGCCAACGTCCTGACTTTC	CASSLYSSGANVLTF
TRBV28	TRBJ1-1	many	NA	TGTGCCAGCAGCACAACAGGATCGGCGAACACTGAAGCTTTCTTT	CASSTTGSANTEAFF
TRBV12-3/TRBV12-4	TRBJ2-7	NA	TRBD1	TGTGCCAGCAGTCCACTACAGGGGGGCTACGAGCAGTACTTC	CASSPLQGGYEQYF
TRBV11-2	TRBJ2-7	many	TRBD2	TGTGCCAGCAGCTTAGCTTCCGGGAGGGTCTCCTACGAGCAGTACTTC	CASSLASGRVSYEQYF
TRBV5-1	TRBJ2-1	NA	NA	TGCGCCAGCAGTCCCGCCGCGGCTATCTTCAATGAGCAGTTCTTC	CASSPAAAIFNEQFF
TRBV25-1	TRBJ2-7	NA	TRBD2	TGTGCCAGCAGTGACCCGGGACTAGACAGTTACGAGCAGTACTTC	CASSDPGLDSYEQYF
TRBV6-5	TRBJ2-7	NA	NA	TGTGCCAGCAGTTTCGGACGGATTCTGGAGCAGTACTTC	CASSFGRILEQYF
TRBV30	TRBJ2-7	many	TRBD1	TGTGCCTGGAGTTTCCCGGGACAGGGAGATGAGCAGTACTTC	CAWSFPGQGDEQYF